The 23 T cell receptor beta chains in this list originate from one sample, sequenced in a study of CD8 T cells in Susac syndrome. With random hexamers, reverse transcription was performed on roughly 0.45 to 1 ug of RNA. TCRdb reprocessed the immunoSEQ multiplex PCR reads via MiXCR and lists one record per CDR3 protein. This sample has roughly 200,000 distinct CDR3 sequences, with 95% found just once. Sequences were obtained from CD4+ T cells from PBMCs. Every receptor here comes from a human donor with multiple sclerosis.

This clonotype was seen once. V gene TRBV5-6 combines with J gene TRBJ2-1; TRBD2 is a possible D gene (6 bases). Germline V gene lookup returns CDR1 SGHDT and CDR2 YYEEEE. V lost 3 bases to trimming and J lost 3 bases, with 7 bases between them. This CDR3 is built from 13 residues. CDR3 amino acids: CASSSAGYNEQFF. CDR3 DNA: TGTGCCAGCAGCTCAGCGGGCTACAATGAGCAGTTCTTC.

The V and J genes are TRBV29-1 and TRBJ1-6; no definite D call. The length of the CDR3 is 13 residues. The germline V and J ends were trimmed by 7 bases and 9 bases, with 16 bases remaining between them. CDR1 is SQVTM, CDR2 ANQGSEA, per germline. The CDR3 sequence: CSASGLKGSPLHF. The CDR3 nucleotides are TGCAGCGCCAGCGGACTAAAGGGTTCACCCCTCCACTTT.

The V gene is TRBV6-5, the J gene TRBJ1-1, with TRBD1 as a possible D gene (6 bases). The CDR3 consists of 17 residues. V dropped 0 bases and J dropped 4 bases, with 18 bases sitting between them. Germline V gives CDR1 MNHEY, CDR2 SVGAGI. Here the CDR3 DNA reads TGTGCCAGCAGTTACTCGGTGGGGGCTGGCTATAGCACTGAAGCTTTCTTT. This sequence encodes CASSYSVGAGYSTEAFF.

CDR3 protein: CSARRGGDIQYF. The CDR3 region has the DNA TGCAGTGCGAGACGGGGGGGTGACATTCAGTACTTC. The chain combines TRBV20-1 with TRBJ2-4; 8 nucleotides align to TRBD2. This CDR3 comprises 12 residues. CDR1 DFQATT and CDR2 SNEGSKA come from the germline V gene (reference sequence). Trimming removed 6 bases from V and 8 bases from J; junction bases left unmatched: 6.

The chain employs TRBV20-1 and TRBJ1-1; perhaps TRBD1 as D (5 bases). This CDR3 has 12 amino acids. Looked up from germline, CDR1 is DFQATT and CDR2 is SNEGSKA (reference sequence). Trimming left V 3 bases short and J 4 bases short, with 9 bases between. The CDR3 sequence is CSASGGSTEAFF. For the CDR3, the DNA is TGCAGTGCTAGTGGGGGGAGCACTGAAGCTTTCTTT.

The sample holds one count of this clonotype. The rearrangement joins TRBV6-1 to TRBJ1-1; no clear D. Germline V gene sequence: CDR1 MNHNS, CDR2 SASEGT. Deletions cut 4 bases from V and 2 bases from J, with 8 bases between. The CDR3 spans 13 residues. CDR3 sequence reads: CASSATANTEAFF. As DNA, the CDR3 is TGTGCCAGCAGTGCTACAGCTAACACTGAAGCTTTCTTT.

V and J are TRBV12-3 or TRBV12-4 and TRBJ1-1, with TRBD1 identical over 9 bases. Trimming took 6 bases from V and 3 from J; bases not matched to a gene: 8. This CDR3 is 15 amino acids long. Here the CDR3 reads CASRPQQGADTEAFF. Here the CDR3 DNA reads TGTGCCAGCAGACCCCAACAGGGGGCAGACACTGAAGCTTTCTTT.

The chain links TRBV7-9 to TRBJ1-2; D is unresolved. Germline CDR1 and CDR2: SEHNR and FQNEAQ (reference sequence). The CDR3 is 12 residues long. Trimming shortened V by 5 bases and J by 8 bases, and 12 bases separated the two germline ends. CDR3 nucleotide sequence: TGTGCCAGCAGCCCCGCCTTGGAGGGCTACACCTTC. It is translated as CASSPALEGYTF.

The V gene is TRBV12-3 or TRBV12-4, the J gene TRBJ2-7; the match to TRBD1 covers 10 bases. The CDR3 sequence is 12 residues long. V gave up 6 bases and J gave up 6 bases; unmatched junction bases: 2. CDR3 loop: CASRDRGAEQYF. In DNA, the CDR3 is TGTGCCAGCAGGGACAGGGGGGCCGAGCAGTACTTC.

The CDR3 coding sequence is TGCAGCGGGGGTTCGGCGGGCACTGAAGCTTTCTTT. The encoded protein is CSGGSAGTEAFF. V and J are TRBV29-1 and TRBJ1-1; D gene uncertain. From germline, CDR1 is SQVTM and CDR2 ANQGSEA. V dropped 7 bases and J dropped 4 bases, with 13 bases sitting between them. This CDR3 is 12 amino acids long.

This clonotype was counted a single time. The CDR3 loop reads CASSLSQISPLHF. In DNA form, the CDR3 reads TGTGCCAGCAGTTTATCTCAAATTTCACCCCTCCACTTT. The rearrangement uses TRBV27 and TRBJ1-6; D is uncertain. V was shortened by 0 bases and J by 9 bases, with 6 bases between the two germline ends. CDR1 is MNHEY and CDR2 is SMNVEV in the germline V gene (reference sequence). The CDR3 has 13 amino acids.

This chain joins TRBV20-1 and TRBJ2-4, with 10 bases fitting TRBD2. The CDR3 sequence is 15 residues long. With V trimmed by 6 bases and J by 0 bases, 5 bases remained unmatched. Germline CDR1 and CDR2: DFQATT and SNEGSKA (reference sequence). In DNA form, the CDR3 reads TGCAGTGCGAATCTAGCGGGAGTAGCCAAAAACATTCAGTACTTC. Protein product: CSANLAGVAKNIQYF.

The V gene is TRBV12-3 or TRBV12-4, the J gene TRBJ2-5; perhaps TRBD1 as D (6 bases). V shed 5 bases and J shed 6 bases, with 22 bases lying between them. There are 16 residues in the CDR3. The chain's CDR3 is CASSGGQGFSGQTQYF. CDR3 in DNA: TGTGCCAGCAGTGGGGGCCAGGGGTTCTCCGGCCAGACCCAGTACTTC.

The CDR3 region is CAWRYPLGQGGETQYF. CDR3 coding DNA: TGTGCCTGGAGATACCCGCTGGGACAGGGAGGAGAGACCCAGTACTTC. The chain couples TRBV30 to TRBJ2-5; 9 bases map to TRBD1. This CDR3 has 16 amino acids. Trimming at V came to 3 bases and at J to 4 bases, leaving 12 bases not matched to a gene. Germline V CDR1 and CDR2: GTSNPN, SVGIG (reference sequence).

The J gene is TRBJ1-5, the V gene TRBV29-1; D perhaps matches TRBD1 (6 bases). From germline, CDR1 is SQVTM and CDR2 ANQGSEA. V was cut by 7 bases and J by 6 bases, with 16 bases left in between. This CDR3 region has 13 residues. For the CDR3, the DNA is TGCAGCGCTGGTCAGGGGCAAGCTCAGCCCCAGCATTTT. It encodes CSAGQGQAQPQHF.

The rearrangement links TRBV20-1 to TRBJ2-5, with 7 bases fitting TRBD1. The trim removed 1 base at V and 5 bases at J, leaving 7 bases unmatched. There are 14 residues in the CDR3. Per the germline V gene, CDR1 is DFQATT and CDR2 is SNEGSKA (reference sequence). CDR3 region: CSARVRQDRETQYF. CDR3 nucleotides: TGCAGTGCTAGAGTCCGACAGGACAGGGAGACCCAGTACTTC.

The rearrangement uses TRBV20-1 and TRBJ2-5; possibly TRBD2 for D (5 bases). Germline V lookup: CDR1 DFQATT, CDR2 SNEGSKA (reference sequence). Trimming pared 6 bases from V and 0 bases from J, leaving 11 bases between. The CDR3 is 13 amino acids. The CDR3 reads CSARTGYQETQYF. The CDR3 bases are TGCAGTGCCAGGACTGGGTACCAAGAGACCCAGTACTTC.

This chain links TRBV5-1 with TRBJ2-2; D is undetermined. This CDR3 spans 11 amino acids. Germline V gives CDR1 SGHRS, CDR2 YFSETQ. V was clipped by 5 bases and J by 7 bases, with 6 bases between them. The CDR3 coding sequence is TGCGCCAGCAGAGGCGACGGGGAGCTGTTTTTT. Its translation is CASRGDGELFF.

The V call is TRBV9, the J call TRBJ2-3; tentatively, D is TRBD1 (6 bases). CDR1 and CDR2 (germline): SGDLS, YYNGEE. Trimming removed 5 bases at V and 2 bases at J, with 12 bases between. The CDR3 is 14 amino acids. The CDR3 loop reads CASRMDSATDTQYF. CDR3 sequence (DNA): TGTGCCAGCAGAATGGACAGTGCCACAGATACGCAGTATTTT.

The V gene is TRBV27, the J gene TRBJ2-2; 11 bases map to TRBD2. The germline CDR1 and CDR2 sequences are MNHEY and SMNVEV (reference sequence). With 8 bases clipped from V and 6 bases from J, the junction kept 11 bases outside the gene matches. The CDR3 sequence is 16 residues long. CDR3 residues: CASSRTSGGPPGELFF. DNA for the CDR3: TGTGCCAGCTCCCGAACTAGCGGGGGCCCTCCCGGGGAGCTGTTTTTT.

The chain joins TRBV29-1 to TRBJ1-1; D is possibly TRBD1 (6 bases). Trimming left V 7 bases short and J 1 base short, with 13 bases between. Germline CDR1 reads SQVTM; CDR2 reads ANQGSEA. This CDR3 region has 13 residues. CDR3 sequence (DNA): TGCAGCGCCTTTGGACAGCCGAACACTGAAGCTTTCTTT. The encoded protein is CSAFGQPNTEAFF.

The rearrangement joins TRBV19 to TRBJ2-1; perhaps TRBD1 as D (5 bases). The V gene lost 3 bases and the J gene lost 7 bases, with 10 bases spanning the gap. Germline CDR1 and CDR2: LNHDA and SQIVND (reference sequence). The CDR3 is 13 residues long. In DNA form, the CDR3 reads TGTGCCAGTAGTATCCGGAAGGGGAATGAGCAGTTCTTC. This sequence encodes CASSIRKGNEQFF.

This clonotype was seen just once. The genes are TRBV9 and TRBJ2-1; a possible D gene is TRBD2 (6 bases). The CDR3 covers 15 residues. Trimming cost V 2 bases and J 0 bases, with 9 bases left between them. The V gene's germline CDR1 is SGDLS and CDR2 YYNGEE. Written as DNA, the CDR3 is TGTGCCAGCAGCGTTCGGGGGAGCTCCTACAATGAGCAGTTCTTC. It yields the protein CASSVRGSSYNEQFF.